This entry concerns a single TCR beta chain. What it binds is unknown. The data originate from a study of T-cell memory formation after mild COVID-19. Study overall: TCR clustering was largely donor specific. Study-level points and caveats: CD4+ contracting clones were found mainly in CM and EM, and CD8+ ones in EMRA. Prior to infection, memory already included some responding clones, suggesting cross-reactive memory joined.

The germline V gene has CDR1 SEHNR and CDR2 FQNEAQ (reference sequence). There are 12 residues in the CDR3. V lost 5 bases, J lost 5 bases, and 9 bases lay in between. TCRdb passed the 5' RACE reads through MiXCR, listing each CDR3 protein once. Among tens of thousands of distinct CDR3 sequences listed, about 10% were seen once. Sequencing was performed on PBMCs or a T cell subset sorted from them (not recorded which). The rearrangement joins TRBV7-9 to TRBJ2-5; D possibly corresponds to TRBD2 (5 bases). The TCR was taken from a man in his late teens or twenties who had mild COVID-19 (a few samples of this study predate the infection). Cell type and time point are not known. CDR3 coding DNA: TGTGCCAGCAGCCGCGGCGGGGAGACCCAGTACTTC. Residues: CASSRGGETQYF.